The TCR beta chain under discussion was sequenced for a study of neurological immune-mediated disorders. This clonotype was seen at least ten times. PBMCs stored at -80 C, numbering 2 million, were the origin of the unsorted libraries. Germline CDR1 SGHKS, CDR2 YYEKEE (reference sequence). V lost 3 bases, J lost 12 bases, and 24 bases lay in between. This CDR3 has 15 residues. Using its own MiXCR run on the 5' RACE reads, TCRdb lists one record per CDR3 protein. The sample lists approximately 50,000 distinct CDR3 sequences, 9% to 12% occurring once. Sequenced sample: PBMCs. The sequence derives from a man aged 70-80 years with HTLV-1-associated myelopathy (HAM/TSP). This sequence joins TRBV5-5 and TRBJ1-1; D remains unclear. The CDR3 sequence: CASSSGISSVYPPFF. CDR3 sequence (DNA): TGTGCCAGCAGCTCGGGGATTAGCAGCGTTTATCCTCCTTTCTTT.